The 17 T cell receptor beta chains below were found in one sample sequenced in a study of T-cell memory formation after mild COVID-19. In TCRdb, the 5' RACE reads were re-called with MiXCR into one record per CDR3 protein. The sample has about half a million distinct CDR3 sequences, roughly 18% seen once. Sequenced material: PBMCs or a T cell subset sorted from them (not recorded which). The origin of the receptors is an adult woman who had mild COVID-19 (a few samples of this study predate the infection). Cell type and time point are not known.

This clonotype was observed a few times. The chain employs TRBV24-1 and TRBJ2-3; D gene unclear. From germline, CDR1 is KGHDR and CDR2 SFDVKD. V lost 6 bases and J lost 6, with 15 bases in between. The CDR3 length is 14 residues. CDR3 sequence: CATSPTGRGDTQYF. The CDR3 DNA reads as TGTGCCACCAGTCCAACGGGCCGTGGGGATACGCAGTATTTT.

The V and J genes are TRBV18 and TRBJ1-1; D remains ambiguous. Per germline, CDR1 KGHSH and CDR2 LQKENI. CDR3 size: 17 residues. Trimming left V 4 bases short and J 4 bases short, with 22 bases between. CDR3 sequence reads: CASSQSPLRGLSTEAFF. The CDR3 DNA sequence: TGTGCCAGCTCACAATCTCCGCTGAGAGGGTTGAGCACTGAAGCTTTCTTT.

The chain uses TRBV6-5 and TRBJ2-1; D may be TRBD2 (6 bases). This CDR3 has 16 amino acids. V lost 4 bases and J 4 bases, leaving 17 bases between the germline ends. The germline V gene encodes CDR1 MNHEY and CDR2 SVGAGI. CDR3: CASSSHRRDAYNEQFF. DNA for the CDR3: TGTGCCAGCAGTTCCCATCGGCGGGATGCATACAATGAGCAGTTCTTC.

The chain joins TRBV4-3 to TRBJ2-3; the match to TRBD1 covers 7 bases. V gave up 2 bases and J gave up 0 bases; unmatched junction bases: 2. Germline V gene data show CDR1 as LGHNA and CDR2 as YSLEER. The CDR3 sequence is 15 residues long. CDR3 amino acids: CASSQRTGSTDTQYF. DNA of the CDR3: TGCGCCAGCAGCCAACGGACAGGAAGCACAGATACGCAGTATTTT.

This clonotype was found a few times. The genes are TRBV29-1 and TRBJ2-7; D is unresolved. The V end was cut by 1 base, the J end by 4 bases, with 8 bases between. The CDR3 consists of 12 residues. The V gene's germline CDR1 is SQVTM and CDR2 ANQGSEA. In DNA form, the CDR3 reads TGCAGCGTTGAAGGTGCCAGGTACGAGCAGTACTTC. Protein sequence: CSVEGARYEQYF.

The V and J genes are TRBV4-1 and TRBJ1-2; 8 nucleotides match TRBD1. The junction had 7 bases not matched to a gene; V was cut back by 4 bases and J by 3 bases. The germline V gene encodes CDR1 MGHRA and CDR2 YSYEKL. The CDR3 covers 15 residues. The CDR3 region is CASSPVGQGDYGYTF. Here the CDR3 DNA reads TGCGCCAGCAGCCCCGTCGGACAGGGAGACTATGGCTACACCTTC.

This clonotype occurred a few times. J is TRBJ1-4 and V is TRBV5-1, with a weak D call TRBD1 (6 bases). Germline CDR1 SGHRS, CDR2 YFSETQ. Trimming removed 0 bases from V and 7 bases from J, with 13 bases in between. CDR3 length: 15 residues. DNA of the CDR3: TGCGCCAGCAGCTTGGAACAGGGTTCCGGTGAAAAACTGTTTTTT. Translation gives CASSLEQGSGEKLFF.

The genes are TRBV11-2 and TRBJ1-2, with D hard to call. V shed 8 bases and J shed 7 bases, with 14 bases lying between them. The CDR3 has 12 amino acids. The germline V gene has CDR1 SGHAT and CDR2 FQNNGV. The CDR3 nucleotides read TGTGCCAGCGGCGAGGGAAAGGGTGGCTACACCTTC. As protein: CASGEGKGGYTF.

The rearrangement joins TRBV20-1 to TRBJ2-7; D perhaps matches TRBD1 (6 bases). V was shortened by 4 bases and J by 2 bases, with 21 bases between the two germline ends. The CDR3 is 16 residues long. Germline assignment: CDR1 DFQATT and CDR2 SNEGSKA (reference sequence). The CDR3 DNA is TGCAGTGCTACCGGGCTTGCAGGGACAATCGCCTACGAGCAGTACTTC. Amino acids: CSATGLAGTIAYEQYF.

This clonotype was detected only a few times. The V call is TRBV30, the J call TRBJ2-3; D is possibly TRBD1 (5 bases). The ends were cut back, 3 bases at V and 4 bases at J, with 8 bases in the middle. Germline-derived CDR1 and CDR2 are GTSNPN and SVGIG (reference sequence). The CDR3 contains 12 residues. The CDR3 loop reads CAWSLGADTQYF. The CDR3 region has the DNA TGTGCCTGGAGCCTAGGGGCAGATACGCAGTATTTT.

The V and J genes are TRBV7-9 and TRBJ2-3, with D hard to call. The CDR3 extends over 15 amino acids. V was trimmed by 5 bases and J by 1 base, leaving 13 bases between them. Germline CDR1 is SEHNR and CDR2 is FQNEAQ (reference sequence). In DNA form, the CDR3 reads TGTGCCAGCAGCCCGCCCCGGTCGGGCACAGATACGCAGTATTTT. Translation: CASSPPRSGTDTQYF.

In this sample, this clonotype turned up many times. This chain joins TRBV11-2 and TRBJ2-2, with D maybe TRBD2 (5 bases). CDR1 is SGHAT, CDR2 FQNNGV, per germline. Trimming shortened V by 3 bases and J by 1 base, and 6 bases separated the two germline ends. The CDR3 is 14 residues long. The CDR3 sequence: CASSFGLNTGELFF. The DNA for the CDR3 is TGTGCCAGCAGCTTCGGACTGAACACCGGGGAGCTGTTTTTT.

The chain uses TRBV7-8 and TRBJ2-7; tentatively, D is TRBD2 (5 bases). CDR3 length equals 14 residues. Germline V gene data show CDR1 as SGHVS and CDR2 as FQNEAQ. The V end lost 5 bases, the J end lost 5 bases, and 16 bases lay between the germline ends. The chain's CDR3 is CASSPQRLADEQYF. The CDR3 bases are TGTGCCAGCAGCCCCCAGCGGCTAGCCGACGAGCAGTACTTC. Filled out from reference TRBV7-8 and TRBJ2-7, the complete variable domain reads GAGVSQSPRYKVAKRGQDVALRCDPISGHVSLFWYQQALGQGPEFLTYFQNEAQLDKSGLPSDRFFAERPEGSVSTLKIQRTQQEDSAVYLCASSPQRLADEQYFGPGTRLTVT.

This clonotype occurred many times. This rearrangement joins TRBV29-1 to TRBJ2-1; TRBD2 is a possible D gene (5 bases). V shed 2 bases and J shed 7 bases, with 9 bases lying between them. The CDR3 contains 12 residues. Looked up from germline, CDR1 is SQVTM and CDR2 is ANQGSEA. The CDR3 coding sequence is TGCAGCGTTGAAAAGGGAGTAAATGAGCAGTTCTTC. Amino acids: CSVEKGVNEQFF.

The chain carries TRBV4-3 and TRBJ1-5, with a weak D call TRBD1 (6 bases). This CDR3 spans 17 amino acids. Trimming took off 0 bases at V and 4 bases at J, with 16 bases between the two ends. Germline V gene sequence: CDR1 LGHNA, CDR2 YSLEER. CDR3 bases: TGCGCCAGCAGCCAAGATCTACATGGGGGCTGGAATCAGCCCCAGCATTTT. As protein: CASSQDLHGGWNQPQHF.

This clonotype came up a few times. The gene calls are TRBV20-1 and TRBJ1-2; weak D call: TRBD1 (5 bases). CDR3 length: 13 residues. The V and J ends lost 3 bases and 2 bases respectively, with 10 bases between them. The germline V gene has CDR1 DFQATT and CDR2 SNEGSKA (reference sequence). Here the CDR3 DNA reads TGCAGTGCTAGTAGGGGTCGAAACTATGGCTACACCTTC. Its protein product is CSASRGRNYGYTF.

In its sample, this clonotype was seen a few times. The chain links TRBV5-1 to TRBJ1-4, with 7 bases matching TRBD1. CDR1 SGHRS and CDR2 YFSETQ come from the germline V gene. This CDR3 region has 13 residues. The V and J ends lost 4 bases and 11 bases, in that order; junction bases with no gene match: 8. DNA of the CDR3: TGCGCCAGCAGCGCGGCCCCGACAGGGAAACTGTTTTTT. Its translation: CASSAAPTGKLFF.